This T cell receptor beta chain originates from a study of spatial heterogeneity in lung cancer. Overall study context: Raw-read counts averaged over ten per unique TCR and UMI combination. General study points: Mutation counts in tumors were tracked by counts of expanded intratumoral alpha and beta TCRs. Counts for ubiquitous and regional expanded TCRs went along with ubiquitous and regional nonsynonymous mutations, respectively.

Described time point: sample taken at primary tumor resection. Without sorting, whole RNA was sequenced from tumor, nontumor lung or frozen PBMC. By its share, this clonotype is medium-sized. No antigen is known for it. Because this beta chain is a stray read in a library intended to capture alpha chains, its abundance should not be given much weight. Germline CDR1 reads SNHLY; CDR2 reads FYNNEI. The CDR3 has 15 residues. With 5 bases clipped from V and 9 bases from J, the junction kept 10 bases outside the gene matches. A unique molecular identifier was carried by every single TCR cDNA molecule. A single record per CDR3 protein comes from TCRdb applying MiXCR to the 5' RACE reads. This sample yields 6,000 to 8,000 distinct CDR3 sequences, of which less than 8.5% are seen a single time; 15% to 20% belongs to the top ten.

The sequence came from a female donor with early-stage non-small cell lung cancer. The chain joins TRBV2 to TRBJ2-1; the match to TRBD2 covers 10 bases. The source material was lung tumor tissue, sampled at surgery. The CDR3 is CASSSGASGRGEQFF. The CDR3 nucleotides are TGTGCCAGCAGTTCCGGGGCTAGCGGGAGAGGTGAGCAGTTCTTC.